The 14 T cell receptor beta chains reported below all come from one sample, sequenced in a study of OX40 agonist ivuxolimab in advanced cancers. This table comes from immunoSEQ multiplex PCR, and its TCRdb copy is limited to in-frame clones, with some not included. The sample lists about 49,000 clones, roughly 80% occurring once. Here the sequenced sample was CD4+ or CD8+ T cells sorted from blood, taken in a trial of the OX40 agonist ivuxolimab. Every receptor here comes from an adult with an advanced solid tumor such as melanoma, head and neck, liver or kidney cancer.

V and J are TRBV6-5 and TRBJ2-5, with a weak D call TRBD1 (6 bases). Trimming shortened V by 6 bases and J by 4 bases, and 15 bases separated the two germline ends. The CDR3 spans 14 residues. Germline V gives CDR1 MNHEY, CDR2 SVGAGI. CDR3 amino acids: CASSPPGHGETQYF. In DNA, the CDR3 is TGTGCCAGCAGCCCCCCGGGACACGGAGAGACCCAGTACTTC.

The chain is built from TRBV11-2 and TRBJ2-7; the match to TRBD2 covers 15 bases. The J segment lost 7 bases and the V segment lost 4 bases, leaving 5 bases of the junction unmatched. The germline V gene has CDR1 SGHAT and CDR2 FQNNGV. The CDR3 covers 15 residues. Here the CDR3 DNA reads TGTGCCAGCAGCTCCCGGGGACTAGCGGGAGGAGAGCAGTACTTC. It translates to CASSSRGLAGGEQYF. Filled out from reference TRBV11-2 and TRBJ2-7, the complete variable domain reads EAGVAQSPRYKIIEKRQSVAFWCNPISGHATLYWYQQILGQGPKLLIQFQNNGVVDDSQLPKDRFSAERLKGVDSTLKIQPAKLEDSAVYLCASSSRGLAGGEQYFGPGTRLTVT.

The V and J genes are TRBV7-3 and TRBJ2-3; tentatively, D is TRBD1 or TRBD2 (5 bases each). This CDR3 contains 15 residues. Per the germline V gene, CDR1 is SGHTA and CDR2 is FQGTGA. The germline V and J ends were trimmed by 4 bases and 3 bases, with 14 bases remaining between them. CDR3 region: CASSSGAPGTDTQYF. The DNA for the CDR3 is TGTGCCAGCAGCTCCGGGGCGCCTGGGACAGATACGCAGTATTTT.

The chain links TRBV19 to TRBJ2-7; 9 bases map to TRBD2. From germline, CDR1 is LNHDA and CDR2 SQIVND (reference sequence). V shed 4 bases, J shed 0 bases, and the junction held 4 bases outside the gene matches. CDR3 length: 15 amino acids. CDR3 sequence: CASSTLAGASYEQYF. CDR3 DNA sequence: TGTGCCAGTAGTACCTTAGCGGGGGCCTCCTACGAGCAGTACTTC.

The chain joins TRBV19 to TRBJ1-4; the D is unclear. This CDR3 spans 13 amino acids. V was shortened by 7 bases and J by 5 bases, with 11 bases between the two germline ends. CDR1 is LNHDA and CDR2 is SQIVND in the germline V gene (reference sequence). The CDR3 nucleotides read TGTGCCAGTAAGGTGGCGGGGAATGAAAAACTGTTTTTT. It encodes CASKVAGNEKLFF.

The chain is built from TRBV5-1 and TRBJ2-3, with D possibly being TRBD1 (6 bases). This CDR3 comprises 15 residues. Per germline, CDR1 SGHRS and CDR2 YFSETQ. V was shortened by 0 bases and J by 2 bases, with 10 bases between the two germline ends. The CDR3 loop is CASSLGQANTDTQYF. CDR3 sequence (DNA): TGCGCCAGCAGCTTGGGACAGGCCAACACAGATACGCAGTATTTT.

The rearrangement joins TRBV7-2 to TRBJ1-4; D perhaps matches TRBD1 (5 bases). The CDR3 totals 14 residues. Per germline, CDR1 SGHTA and CDR2 FQGNSA. V was cut by 1 base and J by 5 bases, with 8 bases left in between. Here the CDR3 reads CASSLGGGNEKLFF. For the CDR3, the DNA is TGTGCCAGCAGCTTAGGGGGGGGAAATGAAAAACTGTTTTTT.

This clone appeared a few times. The CDR3 sequence: CASSYGTSDLEQYF. CDR3 nucleotides: TGTGCCAGCAGTTACGGGACTAGCGATCTCGAGCAGTACTTC. The chain has TRBV6-6 and TRBJ2-7; TRBD2 agrees at 10 bases. There are 14 residues in the CDR3. Germline V gene lookup returns CDR1 MNHNY and CDR2 SVGAGI (reference sequence). V was pared by 2 bases and J by 6 bases, with 4 bases of the junction left unmatched.

This sequence joins TRBV10-3 and TRBJ2-1, with 8 bases lining up with TRBD2. With V trimmed by 0 bases and J by 5 bases, 9 bases remained unmatched. Germline V gives CDR1 ENHRY, CDR2 SYGVKD. This CDR3 has 17 residues. The CDR3 spells CAISESKSGGGNNEQFF. As DNA, the CDR3 is TGTGCCATCAGTGAGTCAAAGTCGGGAGGGGGGAACAATGAGCAGTTCTTC.

Written as DNA, the CDR3 is TGCGCCAGCAGCCAGGGTAGCGGGAGGGCGGGGAATGAGCAGTTCTTC. Translation gives CASSQGSGRAGNEQFF. This chain joins TRBV4-3 and TRBJ2-1; 11 positions agree with TRBD2. Germline CDR1 is LGHNA and CDR2 is YSLEER. The CDR3 runs to 16 residues. The junction had 8 bases not matched to a gene; V was cut back by 3 bases and J by 7 bases.

The CDR3 loop reads CASSFDSGEETQYF. CDR3 nucleotide sequence: TGCGCCAGCAGCTTTGACTCGGGGGAAGAGACCCAGTACTTC. This sequence joins TRBV5-1 and TRBJ2-5; a weak D match, TRBD2 (6 bases). V was trimmed by 2 bases and J by 3 bases, leaving 11 bases between them. Germline CDR1 reads SGHRS; CDR2 reads YFSETQ. The CDR3 length is 14 residues.

Concerning this clone itself: Other DNA sequences from this sample encode an identical CDR3 as well. The rearrangement joins TRBV7-2 to TRBJ1-5, with D possibly being TRBD1 (5 bases). This CDR3 has 14 amino acids. V lost 2 bases and J lost 2, with 7 bases in between. CDR1 is SGHTA and CDR2 is FQGNSA in the germline V gene. CDR3: CASSLQGGNQPQHF. CDR3 DNA sequence: TGTGCCAGCAGCTTACAGGGAGGCAATCAGCCCCAGCATTTT.

This sequence joins TRBV7-8 and TRBJ1-2, with TRBD1 as a possible D gene (5 bases). Trimming shortened V by 5 bases and J by 0 bases, and 10 bases separated the two germline ends. CDR1 and CDR2 (germline): SGHVS, FQNEAQ. This CDR3 spans 14 amino acids. DNA of the CDR3: TGTGCCAGCAGCCAGGGACGGACTAACTATGGCTACACCTTC. It encodes CASSQGRTNYGYTF.

V gene TRBV5-1 combines with J gene TRBJ2-3, with TRBD2 identical over 10 bases. Germline trimming cut 1 base from V and 7 bases from J; bases unmatched to any gene: 3. The CDR3 runs 14 residues. CDR1 and CDR2 from the germline V gene are SGHRS and YFSETQ. CDR3 residues: CASSLILAGYTQYF. In nucleotides, the CDR3 is TGCGCCAGCAGCTTGATACTAGCGGGATATACGCAGTATTTT.